The 20 T cell receptor beta chains given below trace back to one sample, sequenced in a study of OX40 agonist ivuxolimab in advanced cancers. Library construction relied on the immunoSEQ multiplex PCR assay. TCRdb mirrors the immuneACCESS table, restricted to in-frame sequences. Some clones are absent from its copies; in checked studies, under half trace to an unresolved V gene, and the reason for the others is unknown. A total of some 81,000 clones appear in this sample, 86% of them only once. Roughly 2% of the sample comes from the top ten. This sample comprised CD4+ or CD8+ T cells sorted from blood, obtained in a trial of the OX40 agonist ivuxolimab. The origin of the receptors is an adult with an advanced solid tumor such as melanoma, head and neck, liver or kidney cancer.

The J gene is TRBJ1-5, the V gene TRBV7-2; D perhaps matches TRBD1 (5 bases). The V gene lost 3 bases and the J gene lost 3 bases, with 9 bases spanning the gap. This CDR3 contains 14 residues. The germline V gene has CDR1 SGHTA and CDR2 FQGNSA. CDR3 in amino acids: CASSFWGFNQPQHF. The CDR3 bases are TGTGCCAGCAGCTTCTGGGGCTTCAATCAGCCCCAGCATTTT.

V gene TRBV19 combines with J gene TRBJ1-3; 7 bases fit TRBD1. CDR1 LNHDA and CDR2 SQIVND come from the germline V gene (reference sequence). The CDR3 consists of 14 residues. The V segment lost 5 bases and the J segment 3 bases; nucleotides outside the gene matches: 4. In DNA, the CDR3 is TGTGCCAGTAGTCGGACAGGTCTTGGAAACACCATATATTTT. As protein: CASSRTGLGNTIYF.

J is TRBJ2-1 and V is TRBV4-3; TRBD1 aligns across 8 bases. The CDR3 sequence is 15 residues long. Germline V gene lookup returns CDR1 LGHNA and CDR2 YSLEER. V was pared by 4 bases and J by 0 bases, with 2 bases of the junction left unmatched. CDR3 loop: CASSLGQGSYNEQFF. In nucleotides, the CDR3 is TGCGCCAGCAGCCTCGGACAGGGCTCCTACAATGAGCAGTTCTTC.

The rearrangement links TRBV18 to TRBJ2-3; the D call may be TRBD1 or TRBD2 (5 bases each). This CDR3 comprises 14 residues. Germline lookup yields CDR1 KGHSH and CDR2 LQKENI. Trimming removed 3 bases from V and 7 bases from J, with 14 bases in between. This CDR3 reads CASSPTGGLNTQYF. The CDR3 DNA follows: TGTGCCAGCTCACCGACTGGGGGATTAAATACGCAGTATTTT.

The rearrangement joins TRBV6-1 to TRBJ1-5; D is undetermined. The V gene's germline CDR1 is MNHNS and CDR2 SASEGT. This CDR3 has 11 amino acids. V was cut by 4 bases and J by 7 bases, with 5 bases left in between. The chain's CDR3 is CASSGQQPQHF. CDR3 nucleotide sequence: TGTGCCAGCAGTGGTCAACAGCCCCAGCATTTT.

The chain employs TRBV6-4 and TRBJ1-6; a weak D match, TRBD1 (5 bases). The V end lost 2 bases, the J end lost 6 bases, and 11 bases lay between the germline ends. The V gene's germline CDR1 is MRHNA and CDR2 SNTAGT. The CDR3 consists of 15 residues. For the CDR3, the DNA is TGTGCCAGCAGTGACGACGCAGGGATTAATTCACCCCTCCACTTT. Its translation: CASSDDAGINSPLHF.

The chain is built from TRBV2 and TRBJ2-2; 9 bases align to TRBD1. V trimming: 7 bases; J trimming: 2 bases; junction bases outside the gene matches: 2. The CDR3 runs to 14 residues. Looked up from germline, CDR1 is SNHLY and CDR2 is FYNNEI. CDR3 amino acids: CASTGQGNTGELFF. The CDR3 DNA reads as TGTGCCAGCACGGGACAGGGCAACACCGGGGAGCTGTTTTTT.

The V gene is TRBV19, the J gene TRBJ1-2, with D maybe TRBD1 (5 bases). This CDR3 region has 12 residues. Trimming took 4 bases from V and 5 from J, leaving 8 bases between them. The germline gives CDR1 LNHDA, CDR2 SQIVND (reference sequence). CDR3 in DNA: TGTGCCAGTAGTACCGGGGGGTATGGCTACACCTTC. This translates into CASSTGGYGYTF.

J is TRBJ1-6 and V is TRBV4-1; D ambiguous. Germline V gene lookup returns CDR1 MGHRA and CDR2 YSYEKL. V lost 4 bases to trimming and J lost 10 bases, with 20 bases between them. The CDR3 covers 16 residues. The CDR3: CASSPSLLVESSPLHF. DNA of the CDR3: TGCGCCAGCAGCCCTTCTTTACTCGTAGAAAGCTCACCCCTCCACTTT.

This clone was observed a handful of times. In DNA form, the CDR3 reads TGTGCCAGCAGCGCGAACTACAATCAGCCCCAGCATTTT. This codes for CASSANYNQPQHF. The J gene is TRBJ1-5, the V gene TRBV6-1; D ambiguous. The CDR3 loop spans 13 amino acids. Looked up from germline, CDR1 is MNHNS and CDR2 is SASEGT. V was clipped by 6 bases and J by 3 bases, with 9 bases between them.

The chain has TRBV6-4 and TRBJ2-7, with D hard to call. The germline V gene has CDR1 MRHNA and CDR2 SNTAGT. Trimming stripped 5 bases from V and 0 bases from J, with 5 bases between. The CDR3 consists of 12 residues. CDR3 nucleotide sequence: TGTGCCAGCAGTCCCACCTCCTACGAGCAGTACTTC. This sequence encodes CASSPTSYEQYF.

This clone was counted once. The CDR3 here is CASSPTGVTDTQYF. As DNA, the CDR3 is TGTGCCAGTAGCCCGACAGGGGTGACAGATACGCAGTATTTT. The rearrangement links TRBV19 to TRBJ2-3; 8 bases align to TRBD1. V lost 6 bases and J lost 3; bases outside the gene matches: 5. Germline CDR1 and CDR2: LNHDA and SQIVND (reference sequence). The length of the CDR3 is 14 residues. Filled out from reference TRBV19 and TRBJ2-3, the complete variable domain reads DGGITQSPKYLFRKEGQNVTLSCEQNLNHDAMYWYRQDPGQGLRLIYYSQIVNDFQKGDIAEGYSVSREKKESFPLTVTSAQKNPTAFYLCASSPTGVTDTQYFGPGTRLTVL.

The gene calls are TRBV6-5 and TRBJ2-3; 9 bases match TRBD2. This CDR3 comprises 14 residues. After removal of 6 bases from V and 4 bases from J, the junction contained 5 bases not matched to a gene. CDR1 is MNHEY and CDR2 is SVGAGI in the germline V gene. This CDR3 reads CASRPGLASDTQYF. DNA for the CDR3: TGTGCCAGCAGACCGGGACTAGCTTCAGATACGCAGTATTTT.

The chain couples TRBV7-2 to TRBJ2-3; a weak D match, TRBD1 (6 bases). V lost 0 bases, J lost 6 bases, and 10 bases lay in between. CDR1 and CDR2 (germline): SGHTA, FQGNSA. The CDR3 is 14 amino acids. The CDR3 DNA follows: TGTGCCAGCAGCTTAGCTGGGGGCCGCGATACGCAGTATTTT. Translated: CASSLAGGRDTQYF.

The CDR3 DNA sequence: TGTGCCAGCAGAGCGACAGGGGGCGCCTACAATGAGCAGTTCTTC. Protein product: CASRATGGAYNEQFF. V gene TRBV6-5 combines with J gene TRBJ2-1; 10 nucleotides match TRBD1. J was trimmed by 2 bases and V by 6 bases; bases with no gene match: 4. The germline V gene encodes CDR1 MNHEY and CDR2 SVGAGI. The CDR3 has 15 amino acids.

This clone occurred once. The chain couples TRBV11-2 to TRBJ2-7; possibly TRBD2 for D (6 bases). The CDR3 runs 14 residues. Germline lookup yields CDR1 SGHAT and CDR2 FQNNGV. Deletions cut 6 bases from V and 6 bases from J, with 18 bases between. This CDR3 reads CASSSVGGPSEQYF. The CDR3 coding sequence is TGTGCCAGCAGTTCCGTCGGGGGTCCTTCCGAGCAGTACTTC. Complete variable domain (other parts from reference TRBV11-2 and TRBJ2-7): EAGVAQSPRYKIIEKRQSVAFWCNPISGHATLYWYQQILGQGPKLLIQFQNNGVVDDSQLPKDRFSAERLKGVDSTLKIQPAKLEDSAVYLCASSSVGGPSEQYFGPGTRLTVT.

This sequence joins TRBV28 and TRBJ1-2; D may be TRBD1 (5 bases). This CDR3 is 15 amino acids long. Trimming pared 3 bases from V and 2 bases from J, leaving 13 bases between. Germline V gene sequence: CDR1 MDHEN, CDR2 SYDVKM. CDR3 in amino acids: CASSLMSGHNYGYTF. CDR3 sequence (DNA): TGTGCCAGCAGTTTGATGTCGGGGCACAACTATGGCTACACCTTC.

This clone was observed a single time. The chain combines TRBV18 with TRBJ2-6; D is ambiguous. CDR1 is KGHSH, CDR2 LQKENI, per germline. The CDR3 loop spans 15 amino acids. V was clipped by 2 bases and J by 2 bases, with 7 bases between them. The CDR3 region is CASSPNTAGANVLTF. In nucleotides, the CDR3 is TGTGCCAGCTCACCAAACACAGCTGGGGCCAACGTCCTGACTTTC.

The rearrangement uses TRBV6-5 and TRBJ1-3; no definite D call. Trimming took 4 bases from V and 0 from J, leaving 10 bases between them. Germline loops: CDR1 MNHEY, CDR2 SVGAGI. The CDR3 is 15 residues long. Here the CDR3 reads CASSSGFSSGNTIYF. CDR3 bases: TGTGCCAGCAGTTCTGGATTCAGCTCTGGAAACACCATATATTTT.

This clone was observed a single time. The chain combines TRBV29-1 with TRBJ2-6, with D tentatively TRBD2 (5 bases). The CDR3 is 13 residues long. The germline gives CDR1 SQVTM, CDR2 ANQGSEA. The V gene lost 5 bases and the J gene lost 2 bases, with 7 bases spanning the gap. CDR3 sequence (DNA): TGCAGCGTTAAGGAGGCTGGGGCCAACGTCCTGACTTTC. Its protein product is CSVKEAGANVLTF.